The present T cell receptor (beta chain) was sequenced within a study of cytomegalovirus exposure and HLA in healthy donors. Study context: Earlier findings included approximately 120 million unique TCR beta sequences obtained from roughly 200 million T cells.

Regarding the study as a whole: For most subjects, TCR beta sequences were reported to predict HLA-A and HLA-B alleles with accuracy. For TCR beta chains, V- and J-gene trimming was later linked to a missense DCLRE1C variant. A list of around 150 TCR beta chains associated with cytomegalovirus was given.

The CDR3 covers 15 residues. CDR1 and CDR2 from the germline V gene are MNHEY and SVGAGI. V gave up 4 bases and J gave up 6 bases; unmatched junction bases: 8. PCR involved 60 Vbeta and 13 Jbeta primers. Assay: immunoSEQ multiplex PCR; the TCRdb copy retains only in-frame clones and omits some. This sample has roughly 250,000 clones, with 75% to 90% found just once. In regard to this clone: What it binds is unknown.

The rearrangement uses TRBV6-5 and TRBJ2-2; 7 nucleotides match TRBD2. The TCR originated in a girl aged 2-9 years in good health and CMV-seronegative. Sequencing input: PBMCs. In DNA form, the CDR3 reads TGTGCCAGCAGTTTCTTCCCGGGGGGACCCGGGGAGCTGTTTTTT. Translating gives CASSFFPGGPGELFF.